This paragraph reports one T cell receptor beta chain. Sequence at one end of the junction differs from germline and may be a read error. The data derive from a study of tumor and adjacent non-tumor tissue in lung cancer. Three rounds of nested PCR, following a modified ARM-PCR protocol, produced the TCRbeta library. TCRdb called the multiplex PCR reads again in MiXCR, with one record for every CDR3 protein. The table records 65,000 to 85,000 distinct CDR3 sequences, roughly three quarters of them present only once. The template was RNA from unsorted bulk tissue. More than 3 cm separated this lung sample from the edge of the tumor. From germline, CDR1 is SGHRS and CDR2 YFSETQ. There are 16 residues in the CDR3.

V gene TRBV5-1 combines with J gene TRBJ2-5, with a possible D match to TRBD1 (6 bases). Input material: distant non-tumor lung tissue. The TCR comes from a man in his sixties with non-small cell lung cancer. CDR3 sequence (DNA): TGCGCCAGCAGCTTGGGACCGGCAGGGGACCAAAAGACCCAGTGCTTC. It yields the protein CASSLGPAGDQKTQCF.